This T cell receptor (beta chain) was captured by sequencing in a study of identical twins. Points on this clonotype: Its antigen is as yet unknown.

The CDR3 consists of 13 residues. The V gene's germline CDR1 is ENHRY and CDR2 SYGVKD. The J segment lost 7 bases and the V segment lost 6 bases, leaving 4 bases of the junction unmatched. Findings and caveats of the study: Abundant cord blood beta clonotypes carried fewer insertions; memory repertoires showed none. A cross-sectional statistical analysis, not follow-up of the same donors, supported the conclusions.

From the 5' RACE reads, TCRdb called clonotypes with MiXCR, one entry per CDR3 protein. This sample has 1.5 million to 2 million distinct CDR3 sequences, with more than 30% found just once. The receptor was isolated from a newborn girl in good health. The material sequenced was cord blood. The chain employs TRBV10-3 and TRBJ2-2, with 8 bases matching TRBD1. Written as DNA, the CDR3 is TGTGCCATCAGAGGACAGGGTTTCGGGGAGCTGTTTTTT. Amino acids: CAIRGQGFGELFF.